This T cell receptor beta chain derives from a study of cytomegalovirus exposure and HLA in healthy donors. Whole-study results and caveats: Several V segments, TRBV6-2 and TRBV6-3 among them, could not be told apart and were dropped. It was reported in a later analysis that an Asian-associated ancestry cluster showed fewer N-insertions than the roughly 670-donor mean. The study flagged some 170 TCR beta chains as cytomegalovirus-associated.

Losses at the gene ends were 6 bases for V and 5 bases for J; bases not matched to a gene: 14. The CDR3 totals 16 residues. Germline V gene lookup returns CDR1 GTSNPN and CDR2 SVGIG (reference sequence). Samples came from healthy bone marrow donors. Notes on this clone: No antigen is known for it.

Both 60 Vbeta primers and 13 Jbeta primers went into the PCR. The table came from immunoSEQ multiplex PCR; TCRdb's copy has only in-frame clones and leaves some out. The sample has 130,000 or so clones, over 80% seen once. The genes are TRBV30 and TRBJ2-5; 11 bases agree with TRBD2. This sequence originates from a man aged 30 to 45 in good health and CMV-seronegative. Source material: PBMCs. The CDR3 loop is CACSPGASGGYETQYF. CDR3 sequence (DNA): TGTGCCTGTTCGCCAGGGGCTAGCGGGGGGTACGAGACCCAGTACTTC.